This TCR beta chain was recovered during a study of blood T cell repertoires in COVID-19. Study-wide context: Both acute and convalescent COVID-19 samples were obtained from the United States, Italy and Spain. The analysed material was cDNA or gDNA that came from T cells, B-cell-depleted T cells, or PBMCs.

Trimming took off 1 base at V and 3 bases at J, with 6 bases between the two ends. Germline CDR1 and CDR2: LGHNA and YNFKEQ. This CDR3 has 13 amino acids. Original analysis: Cell counts per sample came from amplifying reference gene primers. Sequencing used immunoSEQ multiplex PCR; TCRdb keeps in-frame clones, though not all of them. V and J calls and clone size are given by that table; D and trimming were obtained from the DNA. The top ten clones hold 1.8% of a sample with about 73,000 clones, nearly 85% of them seen once. The V and J genes are TRBV4-2 and TRBJ1-1; no definite D call. The sample was peripheral blood. This TCR came from a woman in her sixties or seventies with acute or convalescent COVID-19. The CDR3 nucleotides are TGTGCCAGCAGCCAAGGGAGTTACACTGAAGCTTTCTTT. This translates into CASSQGSYTEAFF.